A selection of T cell receptor beta chains follows, all from one sample in a study of regulatory T cells. The method was immunoSEQ multiplex PCR; TCRdb's version includes in-frame clones alone and lacks a portion of them. This table holds 15,000 or so clones, roughly nine tenths found once. The sample comprised CD8+ T cells sorted from blood. The origin of the receptors is a person under 35 with CD3G deficiency. CDR3s include the opening cysteine and the closing phenylalanine or tryptophan. The D gene is left open where the match is weak. Some rows have no size entry. The others give once, few or many, or a class for an expanded clone.

d_gene: -; j_gene: TRBJ1-4; v_gene: TRBV19; abundance: -; CDR3aa: CASSFRRDEKLFF; CDR3nt: TGTGCCAGTAGTTTCCGACGCGATGAAAAACTGTTTTTT
d_gene: -; j_gene: TRBJ2-7; v_gene: TRBV1; abundance: few; CDR3aa: CASSQGEGTYEQYF; CDR3nt: TGCGCCAGCAGCCAAGGGGAGGGAACCTACGAGCAGTACTTC
d_gene: -; j_gene: TRBJ2-1; v_gene: TRBV5-1; abundance: -; CDR3aa: CASRTNPPSGAPNNEQFF; CDR3nt: TGCGCCAGCAGAACGAACCCTCCTTCAGGGGCCCCGAACAATGAGCAGTTCTTC
d_gene: TRBD1; j_gene: TRBJ1-2; v_gene: TRBV18; abundance: -; CDR3aa: CASSLKGPGGIYGYTF; CDR3nt: TGTGCCAGCTCACTGAAGGGGCCAGGGGGTATTTATGGCTACACCTTC
d_gene: -; j_gene: TRBJ2-1; v_gene: TRBV15; abundance: -; CDR3aa: CATSRDRQGYNEQFF; CDR3nt: TGTGCCACCAGCAGAGATCGGCAGGGCTACAATGAGCAGTTCTTC
d_gene: TRBD2; j_gene: TRBJ2-2; v_gene: TRBV4-1; abundance: -; CDR3aa: CASSQESGGGELFF; CDR3nt: TGCGCCAGCAGCCAAGAATCGGGGGGCGGGGAGCTGTTTTTT
d_gene: -; j_gene: TRBJ2-3; v_gene: TRBV7-9; abundance: -; CDR3aa: CASSGIGGTQYF; CDR3nt: TGTGCCAGCAGCGGGATAGGCGGGACGCAGTATTTT
d_gene: TRBD1; j_gene: TRBJ2-6; v_gene: TRBV27; abundance: -; CDR3aa: CASGDRAPPGANVLTF; CDR3nt: TGTGCCAGCGGGGACAGGGCGCCTCCTGGGGCCAACGTCCTGACTTTC
d_gene: -; j_gene: TRBJ2-5; v_gene: TRBV9; abundance: -; CDR3aa: CASSEGSGQETQYF; CDR3nt: TGTGCCAGCAGCGAAGGCAGTGGCCAAGAGACCCAGTACTTC
d_gene: TRBD1; j_gene: TRBJ1-2; v_gene: TRBV19; abundance: -; CDR3aa: CASSIGRGDGYTF; CDR3nt: TGTGCCAGTAGTATCGGCAGGGGGGATGGCTACACCTTC
d_gene: -; j_gene: TRBJ2-7; v_gene: TRBV11-2; abundance: -; CDR3aa: CASSSGLYEQYF; CDR3nt: TGTGCCAGCAGCTCCGGACTCTACGAGCAGTACTTC
d_gene: TRBD2; j_gene: TRBJ2-2; v_gene: TRBV5-6; abundance: -; CDR3aa: CASSLGAGSWTGELFF; CDR3nt: TGTGCCAGCAGCTTAGGAGCGGGGTCGTGGACCGGGGAGCTGTTTTTT
d_gene: TRBD1; j_gene: TRBJ2-3; v_gene: TRBV7-9; abundance: -; CDR3aa: CASSLGQWSTDTQYF; CDR3nt: TGTGCCAGCAGCCTGGGACAGTGGAGCACAGATACGCAGTATTTT